The present T cell receptor beta chain was sequenced within a study of blood T cell repertoires in COVID-19 (TCRdb year 2020). Turning to the overall study: Samples from collaborators originated in the United States, Italy and Spain and spanned both the acute and convalescent phases of COVID-19. The material from the prospective study consisted of cDNA or gDNA derived from T cells, B-cell-depleted T cells, or PBMCs. Subjects who had been exposed to COVID-19, were actively infected with it, or had recovered from it provided the deeply sampled blood TCRbeta repertoires that made up the dataset. A freely available public database, intended as a resource for researchers studying the immune response to SARS-CoV-2, is where the repertoires were released. The samples were drawn from two sources: the first 160 participants of the ongoing ImmuneRACE study, and 1,200 or so subjects contributed by 6 global collaborators. The sample metadata nearly always contained a de-identified subject ID, COVID-19 status, age in years and sex. Where available, HLA class I and class II types were taken from metadata supplied by the sample provider and were not determined by assay-based typing.

The study at large found these results: Clinical and demographic metadata were provided uncurated, with the amount varying by source and participant.

With respect to this clone: What antigen it recognizes has not been identified. Per-base qualities were not stored, and no clone one base away is much larger.

V is cut by 6 bases and J by 3 bases, and the space between the germline ends is 11 bases. CDR1 and CDR2 were assigned from the germline V gene as SNHLY and FYNNEI. Measured from the cysteine to the phenylalanine, the CDR3 is 13 residues long. Of all the DNA, just the CDR3 is kept, 39 bases in frame from base 1. Each collaborating institution followed its own protocols to collect whole blood in K2EDTA tubes. For TCRbeta analysis, collaborator samples were shipped as frozen whole blood, as isolated PBMCs, or as DNA extracted from either sample type. TCRbeta CDR3 regions were amplified from genomic DNA by means of the immunoSEQ Assay, a bias-controlled multiplex PCR. The authors processed their data as follows. Within the assay, amplification of reference gene primers was used to estimate how many nucleated cells each sample contained. To quantify the absolute abundance of each unique TCRbeta CDR3 rearrangement, sequence reads were collapsed and filtered. Productive Simpson clonality was computed per sample as the square root of Simpson's diversity index over productive rearrangements. What TCRdb holds here is the immuneACCESS table cut down to in-frame rearrangements. Part of the clones is not present; checked against another copy, under half of the missing clones reflect an unresolved V gene, and the others are unexplained. Clone size and V and J calls were adopted from that table, with D and trimming inferred from the DNA. In all, the sample holds tens of thousands of clones, and about four fifths of those were seen once. Jointly, the top ten make up approximately 14% of the sample.

The V and J segments used are TRBV2 and TRBJ1-2; 5 matching bases give a weak D call of TRBD1. The specimen was peripheral blood. The sequence was collected from a human donor in a cohort sampled during active COVID-19. The CDR3 loop reads CASRADRDYGYTF. The DNA sequence is given as TGTGCCAGCAGAGCCGACAGAGACTATGGCTACACCTTC. This CDR3, with the reference TRBV2 and TRBJ1-2 proteins standing in past its ends, gives the full variable domain EPEVTQTPSHQVTQMGQEVILRCVPISNHLYFYWYRQILGQKVEFLVSFYNNEISEKSEIFDDQFSVERPDGSNFTLKIRSTKLEDSAMYFCASRADRDYGYTFGSGTRLTVV.